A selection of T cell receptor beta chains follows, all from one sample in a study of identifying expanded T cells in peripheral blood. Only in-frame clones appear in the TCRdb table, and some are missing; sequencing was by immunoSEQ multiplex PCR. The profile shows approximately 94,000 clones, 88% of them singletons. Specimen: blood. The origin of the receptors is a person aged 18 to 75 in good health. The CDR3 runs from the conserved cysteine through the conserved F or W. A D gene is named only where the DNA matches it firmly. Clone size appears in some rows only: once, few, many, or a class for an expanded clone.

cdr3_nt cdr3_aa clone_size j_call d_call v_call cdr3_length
TGTGCCAGCTCACCCGACAGGGTGAGCTCCTACGAGCAGTACTTC CASSPDRVSSYEQYF - TRBJ2-7 TRBD1 TRBV18 15
TGCGCCAGCAGCTCAATGGCCCCGGGAGAGACCCAGTACTTC CASSSMAPGETQYF - TRBJ2-5 - TRBV5-1 14
TGTGCCAGCAGCCCCTGGACAGGGGGAGGGACTGAAGCTTTCTTT CASSPWTGGGTEAFF - TRBJ1-1 TRBD1 TRBV7-2 15
TGCGCCAGCAGCCAAGGTAGCGGGGGGGCCCGCCGGACCCAGTACTTC CASSQGSGGARRTQYF once TRBJ2-5 TRBD2 TRBV4-1 16
TGTGCCAGCAGTGAGATGACCTATGGCTACACCTTC CASSEMTYGYTF once TRBJ1-2 - TRBV2 12
TGTGCCAGCAGGGGTTTCACTGGAAACACCATATATTTT CASRGFTGNTIYF - TRBJ1-3 - TRBV19 13
TGCGCCAGCAGCCAGACAGACTATGGCTACACCTTC CASSQTDYGYTF - TRBJ1-2 - TRBV4-1 12
TGTGCCAGCAGCGCGCAGGGCGGTGACTATGGCTACACCTTC CASSAQGGDYGYTF - TRBJ1-2 - TRBV7-2 14
TGTGCCAGTAGTATAAACGCTGGAAACACCATATATTTT CASSINAGNTIYF - TRBJ1-3 - TRBV19 13
TGCGCCAGCAGCTTGGGCTCGACAGGGGGATCTGGGGCCAACGTCCTGACTTTC CASSLGSTGGSGANVLTF - TRBJ2-6 TRBD1 TRBV5-1 18
TGCGCCAGCAGCTTGAGACAGGGAGAGACCCAGTACTTC CASSLRQGETQYF - TRBJ2-5 TRBD1 TRBV5-1 13
TGTGCCAGCAGTGGAGGGACGGCCACAGAACCCCTCCACTTT CASSGGTATEPLHF few TRBJ1-6 - TRBV2 14
TGTGCCAGCAGTCGGCTCACCGAAGATCAGGGTGGCTACACCTTC CASSRLTEDQGGYTF - TRBJ1-2 - TRBV5-4 15
TGTGCCAGCAGTGAAGGGACTAGCGGGAACGACGAGCAGTACTTC CASSEGTSGNDEQYF - TRBJ2-7 TRBD2 TRBV6-1 15
TGTGCCAGCAGCGTAGCAAGGACTAGCGGGGTTTACACCGGGGAGCTGTTTTTT CASSVARTSGVYTGELFF - TRBJ2-2 TRBD2 TRBV9 18
TGTGCCAGCTCCTTAGGGGTCTCTGGGGCCAACGTCCTGACTTTC CASSLGVSGANVLTF - TRBJ2-6 - TRBV19 15
TGCGCCAGCAGCTTGGATACCCACGGGGAGCTGTTTTTT CASSLDTHGELFF - TRBJ2-2 - TRBV5-1 13
TGTGCCAGCAGGCCGGGACAGGTCTCCTACGAGCAGTACTTC CASRPGQVSYEQYF - TRBJ2-7 TRBD1 TRBV5-6 14
TGCGCCAGCAGCTTGGATGGCGGGGGGGCCTTCGGGGAGACCCAGTACTTC CASSLDGGGAFGETQYF - TRBJ2-5 TRBD2 TRBV5-1 17
TGTGCCAGCAGCTTTGGGACAGGAACTTCCTACGAGCAGTACTTC CASSFGTGTSYEQYF - TRBJ2-7 TRBD1 TRBV11-2 15